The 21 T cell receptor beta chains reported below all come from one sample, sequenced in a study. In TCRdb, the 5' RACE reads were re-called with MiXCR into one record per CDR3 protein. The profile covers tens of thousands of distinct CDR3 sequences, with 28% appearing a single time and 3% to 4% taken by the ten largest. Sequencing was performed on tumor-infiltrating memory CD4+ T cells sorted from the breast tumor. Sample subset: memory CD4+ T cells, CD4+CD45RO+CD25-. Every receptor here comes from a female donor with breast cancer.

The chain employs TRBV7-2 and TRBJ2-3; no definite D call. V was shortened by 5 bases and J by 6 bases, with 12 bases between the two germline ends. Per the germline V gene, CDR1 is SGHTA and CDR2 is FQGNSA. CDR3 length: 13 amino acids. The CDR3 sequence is CASSTPIADTQYF. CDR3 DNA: TGTGCCAGCAGCACCCCGATCGCGGATACGCAGTATTTT. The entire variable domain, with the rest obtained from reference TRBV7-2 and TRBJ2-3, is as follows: GAGVSQSPSNKVTEKGKDVELRCDPISGHTALYWYRQSLGQGLEFLIYFQGNSAPDKSGLPSDRFSAERTGGSVSTLTIQRTQQEDSAVYLCASSTPIADTQYFGPGTRLTVL.

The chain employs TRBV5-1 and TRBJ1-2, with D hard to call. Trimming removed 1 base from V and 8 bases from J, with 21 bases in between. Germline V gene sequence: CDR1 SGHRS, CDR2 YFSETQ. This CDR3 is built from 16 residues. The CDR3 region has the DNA TGCGCCAGCAGCTTGATGGGCGAGACCAACGATCTAGGCTACACCTTC. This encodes CASSLMGETNDLGYTF.

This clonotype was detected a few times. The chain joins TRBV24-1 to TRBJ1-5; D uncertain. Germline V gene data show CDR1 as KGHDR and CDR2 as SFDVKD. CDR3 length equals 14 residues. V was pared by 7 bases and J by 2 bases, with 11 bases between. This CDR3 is CATRTRLGNQPQHF. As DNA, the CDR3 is TGTGCCACCAGGACTCGGTTGGGCAATCAGCCCCAGCATTTT.

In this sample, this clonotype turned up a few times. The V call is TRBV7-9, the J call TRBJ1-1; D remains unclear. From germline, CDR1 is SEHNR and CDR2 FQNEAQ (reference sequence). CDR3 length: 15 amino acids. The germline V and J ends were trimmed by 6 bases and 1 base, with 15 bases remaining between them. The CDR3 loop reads CASSSLQSGNTEAFF. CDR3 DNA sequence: TGTGCCAGCAGTTCCCTACAGAGTGGGAACACTGAAGCTTTCTTT.

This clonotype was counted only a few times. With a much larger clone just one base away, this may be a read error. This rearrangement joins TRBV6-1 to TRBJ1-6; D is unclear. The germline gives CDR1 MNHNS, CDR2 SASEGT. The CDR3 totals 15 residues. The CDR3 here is CASSDRNSYNAPLHF. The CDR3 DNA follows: TGTGCCAGCAGTGACAGGAACTCCTATAATGCACCCCTCCACTTT.

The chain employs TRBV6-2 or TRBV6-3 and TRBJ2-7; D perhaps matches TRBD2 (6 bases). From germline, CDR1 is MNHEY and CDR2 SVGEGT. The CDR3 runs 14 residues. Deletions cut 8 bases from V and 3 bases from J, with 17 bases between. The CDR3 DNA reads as TGTGCCAGCGCCAAGGACTACCCGAACTACGAGCAGTACTTC. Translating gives CASAKDYPNYEQYF.

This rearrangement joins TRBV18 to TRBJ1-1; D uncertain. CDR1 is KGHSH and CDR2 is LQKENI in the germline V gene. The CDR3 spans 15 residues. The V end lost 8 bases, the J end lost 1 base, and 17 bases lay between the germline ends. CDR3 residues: CASARLGSRNTEAFF. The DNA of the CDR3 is TGTGCCAGCGCACGCCTGGGTAGCCGGAACACTGAAGCTTTCTTT.

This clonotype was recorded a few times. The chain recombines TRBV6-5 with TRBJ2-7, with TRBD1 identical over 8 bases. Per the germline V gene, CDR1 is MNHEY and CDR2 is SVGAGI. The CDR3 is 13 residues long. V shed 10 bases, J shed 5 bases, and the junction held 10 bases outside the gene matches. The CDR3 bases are TGTGCCACCGGACAGGGCGGCCGGGACGAGCAGTACTTC. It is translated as CATGQGGRDEQYF.

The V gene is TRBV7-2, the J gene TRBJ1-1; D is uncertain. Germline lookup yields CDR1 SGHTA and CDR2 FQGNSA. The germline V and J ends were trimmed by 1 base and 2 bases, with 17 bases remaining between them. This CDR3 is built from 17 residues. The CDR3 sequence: CASSLGRILNVNTEAFF. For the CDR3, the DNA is TGTGCCAGCAGCTTAGGGCGGATACTGAATGTAAACACTGAAGCTTTCTTT.

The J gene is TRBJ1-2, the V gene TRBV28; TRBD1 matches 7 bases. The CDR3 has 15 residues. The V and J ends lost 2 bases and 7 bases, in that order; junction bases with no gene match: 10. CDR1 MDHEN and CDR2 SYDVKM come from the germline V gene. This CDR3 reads CASSLVRQGGGGYTF. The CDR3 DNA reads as TGTGCCAGCAGTTTAGTTCGACAGGGCGGCGGTGGCTACACCTTC.

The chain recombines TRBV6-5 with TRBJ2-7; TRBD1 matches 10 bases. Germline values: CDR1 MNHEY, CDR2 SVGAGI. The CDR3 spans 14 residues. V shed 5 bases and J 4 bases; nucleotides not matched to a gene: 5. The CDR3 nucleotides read TGTGCCAGCAGTACTTGGGACAGGGGTTACGAGCAGTACTTC. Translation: CASSTWDRGYEQYF.

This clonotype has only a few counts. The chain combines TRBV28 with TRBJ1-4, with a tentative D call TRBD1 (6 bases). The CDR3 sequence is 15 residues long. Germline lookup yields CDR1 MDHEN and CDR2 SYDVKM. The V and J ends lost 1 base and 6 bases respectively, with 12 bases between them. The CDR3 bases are TGTGCCAGCAGTTTATTCCAGGGGCAGGATGAAAAACTGTTTTTT. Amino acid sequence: CASSLFQGQDEKLFF.

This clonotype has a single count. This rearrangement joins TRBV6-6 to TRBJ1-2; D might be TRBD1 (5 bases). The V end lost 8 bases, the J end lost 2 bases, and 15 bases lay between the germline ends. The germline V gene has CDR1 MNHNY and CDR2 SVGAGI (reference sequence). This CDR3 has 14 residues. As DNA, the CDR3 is TGTGCCAGCCGTCATGACGGGGGAAACTATGGCTACACCTTC. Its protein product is CASRHDGGNYGYTF.

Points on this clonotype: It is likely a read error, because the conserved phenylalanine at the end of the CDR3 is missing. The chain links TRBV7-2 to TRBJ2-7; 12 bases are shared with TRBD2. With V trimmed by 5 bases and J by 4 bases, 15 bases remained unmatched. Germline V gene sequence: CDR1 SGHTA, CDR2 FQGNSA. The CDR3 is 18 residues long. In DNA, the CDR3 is TGTGCCAGCAGCGGTCTGCGTGGAGGACTAGCGGGATCGTACGAGCAGTACATC. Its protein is CASSGLRGGLAGSYEQYI.

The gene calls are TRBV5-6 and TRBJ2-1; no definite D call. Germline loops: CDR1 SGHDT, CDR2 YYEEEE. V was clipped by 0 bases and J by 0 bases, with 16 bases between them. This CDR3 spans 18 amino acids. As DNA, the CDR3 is TGTGCCAGCAGCTTGGGTTCCCACGCCCCTTACTCCTACAATGAGCAGTTCTTC. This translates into CASSLGSHAPYSYNEQFF.

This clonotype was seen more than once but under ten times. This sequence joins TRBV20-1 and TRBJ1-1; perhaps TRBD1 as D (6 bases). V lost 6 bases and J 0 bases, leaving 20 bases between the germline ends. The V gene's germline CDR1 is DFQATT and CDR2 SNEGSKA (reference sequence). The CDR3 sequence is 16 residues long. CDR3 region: CSALTGTQHLNTEAFF. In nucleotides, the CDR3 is TGCAGTGCCCTAACCGGGACACAGCATCTGAACACTGAAGCTTTCTTT.

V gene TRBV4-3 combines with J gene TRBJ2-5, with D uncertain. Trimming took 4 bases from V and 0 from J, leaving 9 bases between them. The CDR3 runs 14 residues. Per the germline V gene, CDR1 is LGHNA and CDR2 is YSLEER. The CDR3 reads CASSLSRYQETQYF. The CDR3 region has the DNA TGCGCCAGCAGCCTTTCGCGGTACCAAGAGACCCAGTACTTC.

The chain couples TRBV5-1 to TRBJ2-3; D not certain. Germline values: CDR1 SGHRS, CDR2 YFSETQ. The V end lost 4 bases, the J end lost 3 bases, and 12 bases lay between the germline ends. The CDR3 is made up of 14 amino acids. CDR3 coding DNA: TGCGCCAGCAGCCTAACAGATTTTACAGATACGCAGTATTTT. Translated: CASSLTDFTDTQYF.

In DNA form, the CDR3 reads TGTGCCAGCAGCGTAGGTCGTGGTTCTTGGGACGAGCAGTACTTC. Its translation is CASSVGRGSWDEQYF. J is TRBJ2-7 and V is TRBV9; D is unresolved. The CDR3 is 15 residues long. V was shortened by 0 bases and J by 5 bases, with 15 bases between the two germline ends. The V gene's germline CDR1 is SGDLS and CDR2 YYNGEE.

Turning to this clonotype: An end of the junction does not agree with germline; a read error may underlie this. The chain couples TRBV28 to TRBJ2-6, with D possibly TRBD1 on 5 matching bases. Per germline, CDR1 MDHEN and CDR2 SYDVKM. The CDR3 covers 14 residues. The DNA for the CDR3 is TGTGCCAGCAGTCCCCCCTCTGGGGCCAACGTCCTAACTTTC. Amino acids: CASSPPSGANVLTF.

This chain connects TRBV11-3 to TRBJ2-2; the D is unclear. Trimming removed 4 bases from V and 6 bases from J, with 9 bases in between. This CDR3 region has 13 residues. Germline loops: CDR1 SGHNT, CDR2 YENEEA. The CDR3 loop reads CASSSLRAGELFF. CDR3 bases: TGTGCCAGCAGCTCTTTAAGGGCCGGGGAGCTGTTTTTT.